Presented here are 4 T cell receptor beta chains from one specimen sequenced in a study of breast tumors, draining lymph nodes, adjacent tissues. TCRdb called the multiplex PCR reads again in MiXCR, with one record for every CDR3 protein. Here the sample spans fewer than 150,000 distinct CDR3 sequences, approximately 22% being singletons. Samples came from axillary lymph nodes draining the breast cancer. Sample: axillary lymph node tissue. The receptors here all came from a female donor with breast cancer. Some clones in this sample may be carry-over from other donors' samples.

Worth noting for this clonotype: A read error may be the cause here, since a much bigger clone is one base away. V gene TRBV7-9 combines with J gene TRBJ2-2; 11 nucleotides align to TRBD2. The CDR3 covers 16 residues. CDR1 is SEHNR, CDR2 FQNEAQ, per germline (reference sequence). For the CDR3, the DNA is TGTACCAGCAGCTCGACTAGCGGGGTGAACACCGGGGAGCTGTTTTTT. It is translated as CTSSSTSGVNTGELFF.

This clonotype was seen many times. The DNA for the CDR3 is TGCAGTGCTAGAGTGCTAGCGGGAGGCACAGATACGCAGTATTTT. Protein sequence: CSARVLAGGTDTQYF. The chain carries TRBV20-1 and TRBJ2-3, with 10 bases matching TRBD2. The trim removed 1 base at V and 1 base at J, leaving 2 bases unmatched. From germline, CDR1 is DFQATT and CDR2 SNEGSKA (reference sequence). This CDR3 comprises 15 residues.

To note about this clonotype: Being one base from a much bigger clone, this may be a read error. This sequence joins TRBV7-2 and TRBJ2-2; D unresolved. The ends were cut back, 5 bases at V and 4 bases at J, with 14 bases in the middle. Germline lookup yields CDR1 SGHTA and CDR2 FQGNSA. The CDR3 contains 15 residues. In nucleotides, the CDR3 is TGTGCCAGCAGCGTACAAGGGCCCCGCACCGGGGAGCTGTTTTTT. Translation: CASSVQGPRTGELFF.

Ten or more counts support this clonotype. CDR3 amino acids: CASSGQWNLHLTDTQYF. CDR3 sequence (DNA): TGTGCCAGCAGCGGACAGTGGAATTTGCACCTCACAGATACGCAGTATTTT. The J gene is TRBJ2-3, the V gene TRBV5-5; D is perhaps TRBD1 (6 bases). The CDR3 covers 17 residues. V gave up 4 bases and J gave up 2 bases, with 20 bases separating them. The V gene's germline CDR1 is SGHKS and CDR2 YYEKEE (reference sequence).